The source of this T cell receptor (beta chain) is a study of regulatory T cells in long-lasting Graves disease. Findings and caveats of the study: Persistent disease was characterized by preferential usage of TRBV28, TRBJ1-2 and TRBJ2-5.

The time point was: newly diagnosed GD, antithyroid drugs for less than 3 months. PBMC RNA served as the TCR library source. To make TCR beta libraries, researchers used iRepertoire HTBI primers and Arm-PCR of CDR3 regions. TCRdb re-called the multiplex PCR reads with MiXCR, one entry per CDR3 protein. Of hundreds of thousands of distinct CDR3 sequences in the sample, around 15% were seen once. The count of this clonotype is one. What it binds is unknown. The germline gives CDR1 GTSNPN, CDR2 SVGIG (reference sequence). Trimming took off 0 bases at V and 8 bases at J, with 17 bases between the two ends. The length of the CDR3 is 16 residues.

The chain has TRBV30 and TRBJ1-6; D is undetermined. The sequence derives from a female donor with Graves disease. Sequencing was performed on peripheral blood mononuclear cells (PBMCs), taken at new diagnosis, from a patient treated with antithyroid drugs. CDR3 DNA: TGTGCCTGGAGTGTACGGCAGACCCCAGGTGATTCACCCCTCCACTTT. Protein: CAWSVRQTPGDSPLHF.